The 20 T cell receptor beta chains reported below all come from one sample, sequenced in a study of identical twins. TCRdb re-derived calls from the 5' RACE reads in MiXCR, one entry per CDR3 protein. Among roughly 290,000 distinct CDR3 sequences, just under 9.5% were seen once, and the ten largest hold roughly 6.8%. The sample was also linked to a second study, of yellow fever vaccine responses in identical twins.

The sequencing input was CD8+ T cells sorted from blood. The receptors here all came from a young woman in good health.

A few counts support this clonotype. The chain couples TRBV27 to TRBJ2-7; the match to TRBD2 covers 9 bases. Germline CDR1 and CDR2: MNHEY and SMNVEV (reference sequence). The V and J ends lost 0 bases and 2 bases, in that order; junction bases with no gene match: 5. This CDR3 has 16 residues. The CDR3 nucleotides read TGTGCCAGCAGTTTATCGGCTAGCGGGGCTACCTACGAGCAGTACTTC. This codes for CASSLSASGATYEQYF.

The rearrangement joins TRBV28 to TRBJ1-3, with D perhaps TRBD1 (6 bases). Trimming stripped 6 bases from V and 0 bases from J, with 15 bases between. This CDR3 region has 16 residues. Per germline, CDR1 MDHEN and CDR2 SYDVKM. CDR3 loop: CASRITGHFSGNTIYF. The DNA for the CDR3 is TGTGCCAGCAGAATAACGGGACATTTCTCTGGAAACACCATATATTTT. The whole variable domain, remainder taken from reference TRBV28 and TRBJ1-3, is DVKVTQSSRYLVKRTGEKVFLECVQDMDHENMFWYRQDPGLGLRLIYFSYDVKMKEKGDIPEGYSVSREKKERFSLILESASTNQTSMYLCASRITGHFSGNTIYFGEGSWLTVV.

V is TRBV20-1 and J is TRBJ1-1, with TRBD1 matching 7 bases. This CDR3 comprises 14 residues. Germline V gene data show CDR1 as DFQATT and CDR2 as SNEGSKA (reference sequence). J was trimmed by 3 bases and V by 0 bases; bases with no gene match: 4. CDR3 coding DNA: TGCAGTGCTAGAGATCCGGACAGGTACACTGAAGCTTTCTTT. Its protein is CSARDPDRYTEAFF.

This clonotype turned up a few times. This sequence joins TRBV4-3 and TRBJ2-2; 10 bases match TRBD2. The ends lost 6 bases at V and 3 bases at J; junction bases unmatched: 16. This CDR3 comprises 19 residues. Germline V gives CDR1 LGHNA, CDR2 YSLEER. The CDR3 sequence is CASSHRTSGRGGDTGELFF. CDR3 in DNA: TGCGCCAGCAGTCACCGGACTAGCGGACGCGGAGGGGACACCGGGGAGCTGTTTTTT.

The rearrangement uses TRBV28 and TRBJ2-5; TRBD1 matches 10 bases. Germline lookup yields CDR1 MDHEN and CDR2 SYDVKM. The V segment lost 2 bases and the J segment 5 bases; nucleotides outside the gene matches: 5. The CDR3 totals 15 residues. The chain's CDR3 is CASSLRGDRGETQYF. CDR3 DNA sequence: TGTGCCAGCAGTTTAAGGGGGGACAGGGGTGAGACCCAGTACTTC.

This clonotype was counted between two and nine times. The gene calls are TRBV27 and TRBJ1-1; 8 nucleotides agree with TRBD1. This CDR3 is 16 amino acids long. Germline V gene data show CDR1 as MNHEY and CDR2 as SMNVEV (reference sequence). J was trimmed by 1 base and V by 3 bases; bases with no gene match: 7. CDR3 nucleotide sequence: TGTGCCAGCAGTTTGTCTCTCGGGACAGGGAACACTGAAGCTTTCTTT. It encodes CASSLSLGTGNTEAFF.

This clonotype has just a few counts. The V gene is TRBV2, the J gene TRBJ1-4; D not certain. CDR3 size: 15 residues. Germline CDR1 reads SNHLY; CDR2 reads FYNNEI. Trimming removed 2 bases from V and 0 bases from J, with 7 bases in between. The CDR3 spells CASSERAPTNEKLFF. For the CDR3, the DNA is TGTGCCAGCAGTGAAAGGGCACCAACTAATGAAAAACTGTTTTTT.

This clonotype was seen ten or more times. The chain is built from TRBV5-1 and TRBJ2-7, with D possibly TRBD2 on 5 matching bases. This CDR3 is built from 14 residues. Germline V gene lookup returns CDR1 SGHRS and CDR2 YFSETQ. The V gene lost 0 bases and the J gene lost 3 bases, with 10 bases spanning the gap. DNA for the CDR3: TGCGCCAGCAGCTTGGCCGGCGGAGGCTACGAGCAGTACTTC. It is translated as CASSLAGGGYEQYF. Filled out from reference TRBV5-1 and TRBJ2-7, the complete variable domain reads KAGVTQTPRYLIKTRGQQVTLSCSPISGHRSVSWYQQTPGQGLQFLFEYFSETQRNKGNFPGRFSGRQFSNSRSEMNVSTLELGDSALYLCASSLAGGGYEQYFGPGTRLTVT.

J is TRBJ2-3 and V is TRBV9; TRBD2 matches 7 bases. CDR1 is SGDLS and CDR2 is YYNGEE in the germline V gene. CDR3 length: 16 residues. V lost 3 bases to trimming and J lost 0 bases; unmatched junction nucleotides: 7. This CDR3 is CASSEQAGTSTDTQYF. CDR3 DNA: TGTGCCAGCAGCGAACAAGCGGGGACTAGCACAGATACGCAGTATTTT.

CDR3 in DNA: TGCAGTGCCCCGCAGGGGTCGAGTCCTGAAGCTTTCTTT. Translation: CSAPQGSSPEAFF. The gene calls are TRBV20-1 and TRBJ1-1; possible D gene TRBD1, 6 bases. This CDR3 is 13 amino acids long. V lost 6 bases and J 6 bases, leaving 17 bases between the germline ends. Germline loops: CDR1 DFQATT, CDR2 SNEGSKA (reference sequence).

This clonotype was found a few times. V gene TRBV2 combines with J gene TRBJ2-7, with 10 positions matching TRBD2. Per the germline V gene, CDR1 is SNHLY and CDR2 is FYNNEI. The trim removed 6 bases at V and 3 bases at J, leaving 14 bases unmatched. The CDR3 contains 17 residues. In DNA form, the CDR3 reads TGTGCCAGCAGGGCTAAGATGGGGACTAGCGACCGCTACGAGCAGTACTTC. This translates into CASRAKMGTSDRYEQYF.

Many counts were recorded for this clonotype. The chain carries TRBV7-9 and TRBJ2-3, with TRBD1 as a possible D gene (6 bases). The length of the CDR3 is 16 residues. V lost 5 bases to trimming and J lost 3 bases, with 18 bases between them. Germline V gene data show CDR1 as SEHNR and CDR2 as FQNEAQ (reference sequence). CDR3 coding DNA: TGTGCCAGCAGCCAGCCCGGACAGATTGAGACAGATACGCAGTATTTT. It codes for CASSQPGQIETDTQYF.

The chain employs TRBV7-8 and TRBJ2-1; TRBD2 aligns across 10 bases. V was clipped by 4 bases and J by 9 bases; unmatched bases: 6. Germline V lookup: CDR1 SGHVS, CDR2 FQNEAQ. This CDR3 has 14 residues. This CDR3 reads CASSSAGGLGEQFF. CDR3 bases: TGTGCCAGCAGCTCAGCGGGAGGGCTTGGTGAGCAGTTCTTC.

This clonotype turned up a few times. The chain recombines TRBV6-5 with TRBJ1-1; D unclear. The V gene's germline CDR1 is MNHEY and CDR2 SVGAGI. Deletions cut 2 bases from V and 4 bases from J, with 11 bases between. The CDR3 is made up of 14 amino acids. Written as DNA, the CDR3 is TGTGCCAGCAGTTACGGTGCAGGAGGCACTGAAGCTTTCTTT. Its protein is CASSYGAGGTEAFF.

This clonotype has ten or more counts. The CDR3 spells CASSQDVRGGYNEQFF. The CDR3 DNA follows: TGCGCCAGCAGCCAAGATGTGCGCGGGGGATACAATGAGCAGTTCTTC. This rearrangement joins TRBV4-3 to TRBJ2-1, with 7 bases identical to TRBD2. The CDR3 covers 16 residues. The junction had 6 bases not matched to a gene; V was cut back by 0 bases and J by 4 bases. From germline, CDR1 is LGHNA and CDR2 YSLEER.

This clonotype was seen many times. The rearrangement links TRBV6-5 to TRBJ2-7; 7 bases map to TRBD1. Trimming cost V 0 bases and J 2 bases; bases outside gene matches: 4. The CDR3 extends over 15 amino acids. Germline CDR1 MNHEY, CDR2 SVGAGI. The CDR3 nucleotides are TGTGCCAGCAGTTACTCCAGGGGGAACACCTACGAGCAGTACTTC. Its protein product is CASSYSRGNTYEQYF.

This clonotype was detected a few times. The chain joins TRBV19 to TRBJ2-1; 9 bases line up with TRBD2. CDR3 length equals 16 residues. Germline lookup yields CDR1 LNHDA and CDR2 SQIVND (reference sequence). Unmatched junction bases numbered 12, after V lost 8 bases and J lost 4 bases. CDR3 region: CASQRGGLAVYNEQFF. The CDR3 DNA reads as TGTGCCAGTCAAAGGGGGGGACTAGCTGTTTACAATGAGCAGTTCTTC.

The chain carries TRBV4-3 and TRBJ2-3; the D is unclear. CDR3 length: 15 residues. V was trimmed by 1 base and J by 2 bases, leaving 10 bases between them. Per germline, CDR1 LGHNA and CDR2 YSLEER. The DNA of the CDR3 is TGCGCCAGCAGCCAAGGCCAGCCGACCACAGATACGCAGTATTTT. Its protein is CASSQGQPTTDTQYF.

The genes are TRBV10-3 and TRBJ2-5, with 7 positions matching TRBD1. V shed 3 bases, J shed 3 bases, and the junction held 1 base outside the gene matches. The CDR3 loop spans 13 amino acids. Germline CDR1 reads ENHRY; CDR2 reads SYGVKD. This CDR3 reads CAISETGEETQYF. CDR3 coding DNA: TGTGCCATCAGTGAAACAGGGGAAGAGACCCAGTACTTC.

About this clonotype: Being one base from a much bigger clone, this may be a read error. This sequence joins TRBV12-3 or TRBV12-4 and TRBJ2-2, with 14 bases identical to TRBD2. The CDR3 is made up of 19 amino acids. The CDR3 bases are TGTGCCCGCAGTAACCCCGGACTAGCGGGAGGCCCGAACACCGGGGAGCTGTTTTTT. Its protein is CARSNPGLAGGPNTGELFF.